Below, 27 T cell receptor beta chains from the same sample are listed, as sequenced in a study of blood T cells in healthy people across ages. Combining a sample-barcoded 5' primer with a J-beta primer mix, a second PCR ran for roughly 7 to 11 cycles. TCRdb re-analysed the 5' RACE reads in MiXCR, keeping a single row per CDR3 protein. The sample shows 760,000 or so distinct CDR3 sequences, around a quarter of them seen only once. The same specimen was also included in a second study, on T cells of mothers and their children.

Material: blood. These TCRs come from a boy younger than 18 in good health.

There are a few counts of this clonotype. The CDR3 DNA is TGTGCCAGCAGTGATTCGGCGGGAGGGATAGATACGCAGTATTTT. This encodes CASSDSAGGIDTQYF. The V and J genes are TRBV2 and TRBJ2-3; TRBD2 aligns across 9 bases. The CDR3 extends over 15 amino acids. Germline CDR1 and CDR2: SNHLY and FYNNEI. V shed 3 bases, J shed 5 bases, and the junction held 6 bases outside the gene matches.

The chain employs TRBV24-1 and TRBJ2-1, with D maybe TRBD2 (5 bases). Deletions cut 1 base from V and 7 bases from J, with 22 bases between. The CDR3 covers 18 residues. Germline V CDR1 and CDR2: KGHDR, SFDVKD. For the CDR3, the DNA is TGTGCCACCAGTGATTTAGGCGTTGGACTCAAAATCACGAATGAGCAGTTCTTC. Residues: CATSDLGVGLKITNEQFF.

The V and J genes are TRBV5-1 and TRBJ1-6, with 7 bases aligning to TRBD1. Germline V gives CDR1 SGHRS, CDR2 YFSETQ. J gave up 7 bases and V 2 bases, and 6 bases lay outside the gene matches. This CDR3 contains 15 residues. For the CDR3, the DNA is TGCGCCAGCAGCTTCGCGGGCAGGGGGAATTCACCCCTCCACTTT. Amino acids: CASSFAGRGNSPLHF.

This clonotype showed up just a few times. The chain uses TRBV11-2 and TRBJ2-3; D is uncertain. The CDR3 loop spans 14 amino acids. Trimming removed 7 bases at V and 3 bases at J, with 14 bases between. Germline V gene data show CDR1 as SGHAT and CDR2 as FQNNGV. The CDR3 sequence is CASTNYGQTDTQYF. In DNA, the CDR3 is TGTGCCAGCACCAACTACGGCCAAACAGATACGCAGTATTTT.

The chain combines TRBV12-3 or TRBV12-4 with TRBJ1-4, with TRBD1 matching over 7 bases. J gave up 5 bases and V 5 bases, and 5 bases lay outside the gene matches. The CDR3 consists of 14 residues. This CDR3 is CASSLVDRNEKLFF. The CDR3 DNA is TGTGCCAGCAGTCTCGTGGACAGGAATGAAAAACTGTTTTTT.

This clonotype appeared a few times. This sequence joins TRBV3-1 and TRBJ2-1; tentatively, D is TRBD2 (5 bases). Germline lookup yields CDR1 LGHDT and CDR2 YNNKEL (reference sequence). CDR3 size: 12 residues. Trimming removed 3 bases from V and 9 bases from J, with 9 bases in between. CDR3 sequence: CASSQSGIEQFF. The CDR3 bases are TGTGCCAGCAGCCAGAGCGGTATTGAGCAGTTCTTC.

V gene TRBV6-1 combines with J gene TRBJ2-7; TRBD1 matches 9 bases. Germline CDR1 reads MNHNS; CDR2 reads SASEGT. The CDR3 consists of 14 residues. V dropped 6 bases and J dropped 5; count of bases not matched to a gene: 8. Written as DNA, the CDR3 is TGTGCCAGCAGAGATACAGGGGGCGCGGACGAGCAGTACTTC. Residues: CASRDTGGADEQYF.

This clonotype appeared many times. The rearrangement uses TRBV12-3 or TRBV12-4 and TRBJ2-7; D may match TRBD1 or TRBD2 (5 bases each). V lost 6 bases to trimming and J lost 2 bases, with 8 bases between them. There are 12 residues in the CDR3. CDR3 coding DNA: TGTGCCAGCAGGGGACCCACCTACGAGCAGTACTTC. It yields the protein CASRGPTYEQYF.

The V gene is TRBV29-1, the J gene TRBJ2-3; 10 positions agree with TRBD2. With V trimmed by 2 bases and J by 4 bases, 6 bases remained unmatched. Germline V gives CDR1 SQVTM, CDR2 ANQGSEA. CDR3 length equals 15 residues. Written as DNA, the CDR3 is TGCAGCGTTGAACTAGCGGGGGAGGAGGCAGATACGCAGTATTTT. The encoded protein is CSVELAGEEADTQYF.

This clonotype was seen only a few times. The V call is TRBV4-1, the J call TRBJ2-1; D may be TRBD2 (6 bases). Germline CDR1 MGHRA, CDR2 YSYEKL. V was shortened by 1 base and J by 3 bases, with 10 bases between the two germline ends. The CDR3 totals 15 residues. CDR3: CASSQGLVSYNEQFF. In DNA form, the CDR3 reads TGCGCCAGCAGCCAAGGACTAGTGAGCTACAATGAGCAGTTCTTC.

At least ten counts were recorded for this clonotype. V gene TRBV11-2 combines with J gene TRBJ2-5; no clear D. The assigned J gene may be wrong: the sequence end matches TRBJ2-1 better. The CDR3 sequence is 14 residues long. Per germline, CDR1 SGHAT and CDR2 FQNNGV. CDR3 bases: TGTGCCAGCAGCTTAGACTCGGATGCCAATGAGCAGTTCTTC. Its translation: CASSLDSDANEQFF.

This clonotype was recorded a few times. The gene calls are TRBV7-9 and TRBJ1-1; D possibly corresponds to TRBD1 (6 bases). The CDR3 is 15 residues long. CDR1 SEHNR and CDR2 FQNEAQ come from the germline V gene (reference sequence). Trimming cost V 11 bases and J 0 bases, with 19 bases left between them. The CDR3 sequence: CAAQPIGQLNTEAFF. The DNA of the CDR3 is TGTGCCGCTCAACCTATCGGACAGTTGAACACTGAAGCTTTCTTT.

In its sample, this clonotype was seen a few times. The chain recombines TRBV28 with TRBJ2-1, with D possibly matching TRBD2 (5 bases). The CDR3 spans 14 residues. Trimming left V 3 bases short and J 4 bases short, with 10 bases between. Germline V lookup: CDR1 MDHEN, CDR2 SYDVKM. The CDR3 protein is CASSFDQRYNEQFF. CDR3 nucleotides: TGTGCCAGCAGTTTTGACCAGCGGTACAATGAGCAGTTCTTC.

This clonotype appeared a few times. The rearrangement links TRBV28 to TRBJ2-7; unclear D gene. The V end was cut by 2 bases, the J end by 6 bases, with 11 bases between. The CDR3 covers 13 residues. Per germline, CDR1 MDHEN and CDR2 SYDVKM. CDR3 DNA sequence: TGTGCCAGCAGTTTAGGAATAGCAGGCGAGCAGTACTTC. It encodes CASSLGIAGEQYF. Full variable domain (missing parts from reference TRBV28 and TRBJ2-7): DVKVTQSSRYLVKRTGEKVFLECVQDMDHENMFWYRQDPGLGLRLIYFSYDVKMKEKGDIPEGYSVSREKKERFSLILESASTNQTSMYLCASSLGIAGEQYFGPGTRLTVT.

The V call is TRBV29-1, the J call TRBJ2-2; possibly TRBD1 or TRBD2 for D (5 bases each). CDR3 size: 14 residues. Trimming removed 7 bases from V and 1 base from J, with 13 bases in between. Germline V CDR1 and CDR2: SQVTM, ANQGSEA. The CDR3 protein is CSAAGTKNTGELFF. CDR3 bases: TGCAGCGCAGCCGGGACCAAGAACACCGGGGAGCTGTTTTTT.

The rearrangement links TRBV11-2 to TRBJ2-3; tentative D call: TRBD1 (5 bases). Germline V gene lookup returns CDR1 SGHAT and CDR2 FQNNGV. The V end lost 4 bases, the J end lost 0 bases, and 14 bases lay between the germline ends. The CDR3 loop spans 16 amino acids. This CDR3 is CASSYLPTASTDTQYF. The CDR3 DNA sequence: TGTGCCAGCAGCTACCTACCGACAGCTAGCACAGATACGCAGTATTTT.

A few counts support this clonotype. The V and J genes are TRBV20-1 and TRBJ2-4; no clear D gene. Trimming left V 3 bases short and J 8 bases short, with 8 bases between. This CDR3 contains 11 residues. The germline V gene has CDR1 DFQATT and CDR2 SNEGSKA (reference sequence). The CDR3 loop is CSASRVDIQYF. CDR3 nucleotide sequence: TGCAGTGCTAGCCGAGTAGACATTCAGTACTTC.

The chain links TRBV19 to TRBJ1-1; a weak D match, TRBD1 (6 bases). Looked up from germline, CDR1 is LNHDA and CDR2 is SQIVND (reference sequence). Deletions cut 3 bases from V and 5 bases from J, with 13 bases between. There are 14 residues in the CDR3. This chain's CDR3 is CASSIDRRATEAFF. CDR3 nucleotides: TGTGCCAGTAGTATCGACAGGAGGGCGACTGAAGCTTTCTTT.

The chain couples TRBV5-5 to TRBJ1-2, with a possible D match to TRBD1 (5 bases). This CDR3 comprises 15 residues. V lost 4 bases and J 0 bases, leaving 13 bases between the germline ends. The germline gives CDR1 SGHKS, CDR2 YYEKEE (reference sequence). CDR3 protein: CASSAPGPSNYGYTF. The CDR3, as DNA: TGTGCCAGCAGCGCCCCGGGGCCATCTAACTATGGCTACACCTTC.

This chain uses TRBV14 with TRBJ2-3; no reliable D call. The CDR3 is 15 residues long. In germline, CDR1 is SGHDN, CDR2 FVKESK. V was trimmed by 4 bases and J by 1 base, leaving 12 bases between them. CDR3 sequence (DNA): TGTGCCAGCAGCCCTGCGAGGTGGGGCACAGATACGCAGTATTTT. It codes for CASSPARWGTDTQYF.

This clonotype was seen more than once but under ten times. The rearrangement links TRBV5-1 to TRBJ2-2; D is perhaps TRBD1 or TRBD2 (5 bases each). Germline V gene sequence: CDR1 SGHRS, CDR2 YFSETQ. Trimming shortened V by 1 base and J by 9 bases, and 10 bases separated the two germline ends. The CDR3 length is 13 residues. CDR3 sequence reads: CASSLNGGRELFF. The CDR3 DNA sequence: TGCGCCAGCAGCTTGAATGGGGGAAGGGAGCTGTTTTTT.

This clonotype was found a few times. The chain links TRBV4-1 to TRBJ2-3, with D possibly being TRBD1 (6 bases). The germline gives CDR1 MGHRA, CDR2 YSYEKL. The CDR3 consists of 15 residues. Between the trimmed V and J ends, which lost 4 bases and 2 bases, there was a span of 13 bases. CDR3 sequence: CASSLQAGATDTQYF. The CDR3 DNA reads as TGCGCCAGCAGCCTTCAGGCAGGGGCCACAGATACGCAGTATTTT.

This clonotype was observed a handful of times. J is TRBJ2-3 and V is TRBV7-9, with 7 bases lining up with TRBD2. Germline CDR1 is SEHNR and CDR2 is FQNEAQ (reference sequence). This CDR3 has 15 amino acids. V shed 6 bases, J shed 2 bases, and the junction held 8 bases outside the gene matches. The CDR3 loop is CASRPRDYTTDTQYF. CDR3 DNA: TGTGCCAGCAGACCCAGGGACTACACCACAGATACGCAGTATTTT. The whole variable domain, filled in from reference TRBV7-9 and TRBJ2-3, reads DTGVSQNPRHKITKRGQNVTFRCDPISEHNRLYWYRQTLGQGPEFLTYFQNEAQLEKSRLLSDRFSAERPKGSFSTLEIQRTEQGDSAMYLCASRPRDYTTDTQYFGPGTRLTVL.

The V and J genes are TRBV7-9 and TRBJ2-1, with TRBD2 identical over 10 bases. V dropped 4 bases and J dropped 4; count of bases not matched to a gene: 10. Germline lookup yields CDR1 SEHNR and CDR2 FQNEAQ (reference sequence). The CDR3 has 17 amino acids. The CDR3 DNA reads TGTGCCAGCAGCTCCCCGTCGACTAGCGGGTTATACAATGAGCAGTTCTTC. The encoded protein is CASSSPSTSGLYNEQFF.

The chain couples TRBV20-1 to TRBJ1-2, with D hard to call. Germline V gives CDR1 DFQATT, CDR2 SNEGSKA (reference sequence). The V end lost 0 bases, the J end lost 4 bases, and 12 bases lay between the germline ends. CDR3 length equals 14 residues. The CDR3: CSARDTGVGYGYTF. As DNA, the CDR3 is TGCAGTGCTAGAGATACGGGAGTTGGCTATGGCTACACCTTC.

The chain carries TRBV21-1 and TRBJ2-6. TRBV21-1 is reported as a pseudogene. The CDR3 is 16 amino acids. The CDR3 region is CASSKVYETGANVLTF. In nucleotides, the CDR3 is TGTGCCAGCAGCAAAGTCTACGAGACTGGGGCCAACGTCCTGACTTTC.

The chain links TRBV20-1 to TRBJ2-1; the D is unclear. Trimming shortened V by 3 bases and J by 5 bases, and 11 bases separated the two germline ends. Germline V lookup: CDR1 DFQATT, CDR2 SNEGSKA (reference sequence). The CDR3 is 13 residues long. CDR3 coding DNA: TGCAGTGCTAGGCCCTTGGGCCACAATGAGCAGTTCTTC. As protein: CSARPLGHNEQFF.